The next 19 T cell receptor beta chains were all read from a single sample in a study of cytomegalovirus exposure and HLA in healthy donors. PCR employed 60 Vbeta and 13 Jbeta primers. The method was immunoSEQ multiplex PCR; TCRdb's version includes in-frame clones alone and lacks a portion of them. The sample includes 120,000 or so clones, roughly 70% of them seen just once. The sample was PBMCs. Receptor source: a woman aged 40-49 years in good health and CMV-seronegative.

The rearrangement links TRBV7-2 to TRBJ1-6; D is unclear. The CDR3 length is 15 residues. Germline V gene data show CDR1 as SGHTA and CDR2 as FQGNSA. V lost 4 bases and J lost 7, with 14 bases in between. This chain's CDR3 is CASSWSAQANSPLHF. CDR3 sequence (DNA): TGTGCCAGCAGCTGGTCCGCCCAGGCCAATTCACCCCTCCACTTT.

The chain is built from TRBV9 and TRBJ1-3, with D possibly being TRBD1 (6 bases). The CDR3 spans 15 residues. Trimming left V 4 bases short and J 4 bases short, with 15 bases between. Germline assignment: CDR1 SGDLS and CDR2 YYNGEE. CDR3: CASSLEGETGNTIYF. The CDR3 DNA reads TGTGCCAGCAGCCTCGAGGGGGAGACGGGAAACACCATATATTTT. The whole variable domain, remainder taken from reference TRBV9 and TRBJ1-3, is DSGVTQTPKHLITATGQRVTLRCSPRSGDLSVYWYQQSLDQGLQFLIQYYNGEERAKGNILERFSAQQFPDLHSELNLSSLELGDSALYFCASSLEGETGNTIYFGEGSWLTVV.

The chain employs TRBV27 and TRBJ1-1; 9 bases are shared with TRBD1. The CDR3 length is 15 residues. Germline V CDR1 and CDR2: MNHEY, SMNVEV (reference sequence). V was clipped by 8 bases and J by 3 bases; unmatched bases: 10. This CDR3 reads CASSSHRGRDTEAFF. CDR3 in DNA: TGTGCCAGCTCATCCCACAGGGGGCGCGACACTGAAGCTTTCTTT.

The chain recombines TRBV6-6 with TRBJ2-7; 8 bases agree with TRBD2. The CDR3 runs to 14 residues. Trimming took 5 bases from V and 5 from J; bases not matched to a gene: 8. In germline, CDR1 is MNHNY, CDR2 SVGAGI (reference sequence). This CDR3 is CASSAPKREHEQYF. Written as DNA, the CDR3 is TGTGCCAGCAGTGCGCCTAAGCGGGAGCACGAGCAGTACTTC.

The chain uses TRBV6-4 and TRBJ2-3; a weak D match, TRBD2 (6 bases). Germline CDR1 reads MRHNA; CDR2 reads SNTAGT. Trimming took off 3 bases at V and 0 bases at J, with 10 bases between the two ends. This CDR3 is built from 15 residues. CDR3 DNA sequence: TGTGCCAGCAGTGAGGTAGCGGCAAGCACAGATACGCAGTATTTT. It codes for CASSEVAASTDTQYF.

CDR3 sequence reads: CASSYVGLDGYGYTF. As DNA, the CDR3 is TGTGCCAGCAGTTACGTCGGACTCGATGGCTATGGCTACACCTTC. The rearrangement joins TRBV6-5 to TRBJ1-2; D gene ambiguous. Germline CDR1 and CDR2: MNHEY and SVGAGI. Trimming took off 2 bases at V and 4 bases at J, with 14 bases between the two ends. This CDR3 region has 15 residues.

V is TRBV6-5 and J is TRBJ1-2; no firm D call. V was clipped by 0 bases and J by 3 bases, with 11 bases between them. This CDR3 contains 15 residues. The germline V gene has CDR1 MNHEY and CDR2 SVGAGI. CDR3 amino acids: CASSYSRLGYYGYTF. In DNA form, the CDR3 reads TGTGCCAGCAGTTACTCGAGGCTGGGTTACTATGGCTACACCTTC.

The chain carries TRBV7-9 and TRBJ2-2; TRBD1 might be the D (5 bases). The germline gives CDR1 SEHNR, CDR2 FQNEAQ (reference sequence). The CDR3 runs 13 residues. The ends were cut back, 1 base at V and 6 bases at J, with 6 bases in the middle. The CDR3 sequence is CASSLEGSGELFF. CDR3 DNA: TGTGCCAGCAGCTTAGAGGGGTCCGGGGAGCTGTTTTTT.

This sequence joins TRBV6-4 and TRBJ1-6; D remains unclear. V dropped 11 bases and J dropped 9 bases, with 11 bases sitting between them. CDR3 length: 11 residues. Germline-derived CDR1 and CDR2 are MRHNA and SNTAGT. The CDR3 loop reads CARKPGSPLHF. DNA of the CDR3: TGTGCCCGTAAGCCGGGTTCACCCCTCCACTTT.

This chain joins TRBV4-3 and TRBJ2-7, with a tentative D call TRBD1 (6 bases). Germline CDR1 reads LGHNA; CDR2 reads YSLEER. The CDR3 loop spans 15 amino acids. Trimming stripped 4 bases from V and 2 bases from J, with 15 bases between. CDR3 amino acids: CASSPTGWGTYEQYF. The CDR3 coding sequence is TGCGCCAGCAGCCCGACAGGCTGGGGCACCTACGAGCAGTACTTC.

The chain has TRBV10-3 and TRBJ2-5; TRBD2 matches 14 bases. J lost 10 bases, V lost 0 bases, and 10 bases had no gene match. Germline V gives CDR1 ENHRY, CDR2 SYGVKD. This CDR3 has 17 amino acids. The CDR3 spells CAISESGTSGGYQVQYF. The CDR3, as DNA: TGTGCCATCAGTGAGTCAGGGACTAGCGGGGGATACCAGGTCCAGTACTTC.

The chain has TRBV6-5 and TRBJ1-2, with D tentatively TRBD1 (6 bases). CDR3 size: 13 residues. V lost 4 bases and J 8 bases, leaving 14 bases between the germline ends. Germline CDR1 and CDR2: MNHEY and SVGAGI. In DNA, the CDR3 is TGTGCCAGCAGTTTACTTCGGGACACCGGCTACACCTTC. It encodes CASSLLRDTGYTF.

The chain is built from TRBV6-6 and TRBJ1-1; 7 positions agree with TRBD1. The germline CDR1 and CDR2 sequences are MNHNY and SVGAGI (reference sequence). Trimming took 6 bases from V and 6 from J; bases not matched to a gene: 7. This CDR3 has 13 residues. CDR3 nucleotides: TGTGCCAGCAGCCCCGGACAGGCAGCTGAAGCTTTCTTT. Its translation is CASSPGQAAEAFF.

The sample holds one count of this clone. This chain links TRBV7-2 with TRBJ2-1; TRBD2 agrees at 15 bases. V dropped 2 bases and J dropped 8; count of bases not matched to a gene: 7. The germline V gene has CDR1 SGHTA and CDR2 FQGNSA. This CDR3 has 17 residues. The CDR3 DNA reads as TGTGCCAGCAGCTTAATCGGACTAGCGGGGGGGTTAGATGAGCAGTTCTTC. Protein sequence: CASSLIGLAGGLDEQFF.

The rearrangement uses TRBV27 and TRBJ2-7, with TRBD1 matching 11 bases. Trimming cost V 6 bases and J 4 bases; bases outside gene matches: 11. CDR3 size: 16 residues. Germline-derived CDR1 and CDR2 are MNHEY and SMNVEV (reference sequence). Written as DNA, the CDR3 is TGTGCCAGCAGCTTTGGGGGTGGACAGGGGGCATACGAGCAGTACTTC. Protein product: CASSFGGGQGAYEQYF.

This clone was counted between two and nine times. The chain couples TRBV5-1 to TRBJ1-4, with a weak D call TRBD1 (6 bases). Trimming took 4 bases from V and 5 from J, leaving 18 bases between them. CDR1 is SGHRS and CDR2 is YFSETQ in the germline V gene. The CDR3 is 16 amino acids. The CDR3 reads CASSKRQASGNEKLFF. The CDR3 nucleotides read TGCGCCAGCAGCAAACGACAGGCGAGTGGAAATGAAAAACTGTTTTTT.

The J gene is TRBJ2-7, the V gene TRBV11-2; a weak D match, TRBD2 (5 bases). The CDR3 runs 14 residues. Per germline, CDR1 SGHAT and CDR2 FQNNGV. V was shortened by 2 bases and J by 7 bases, with 15 bases between the two germline ends. CDR3 region: CASSLMSSLWEQYF. CDR3 in DNA: TGTGCCAGCAGCTTAATGTCTAGCTTATGGGAGCAGTACTTC.

The chain has TRBV10-3 and TRBJ2-7, with a possible D match to TRBD2 (5 bases). The germline V and J ends were trimmed by 2 bases and 0 bases, with 11 bases remaining between them. The CDR3 totals 15 residues. CDR1 ENHRY and CDR2 SYGVKD come from the germline V gene. CDR3 nucleotide sequence: TGTGCCATCAGTGAGGGGAAGCGGAGCTCCTACGAGCAGTACTTC. Its translation: CAISEGKRSSYEQYF.

This clone showed up just a few times. The chain employs TRBV27 and TRBJ2-1; perhaps TRBD1 as D (5 bases). This CDR3 has 16 amino acids. V was trimmed by 3 bases and J by 2 bases, leaving 14 bases between them. Germline CDR1 is MNHEY and CDR2 is SMNVEV (reference sequence). The CDR3 loop is CASSLFSRATYNEQFF. The CDR3 DNA is TGTGCCAGCAGTTTGTTTAGCAGGGCTACCTACAATGAGCAGTTCTTC.